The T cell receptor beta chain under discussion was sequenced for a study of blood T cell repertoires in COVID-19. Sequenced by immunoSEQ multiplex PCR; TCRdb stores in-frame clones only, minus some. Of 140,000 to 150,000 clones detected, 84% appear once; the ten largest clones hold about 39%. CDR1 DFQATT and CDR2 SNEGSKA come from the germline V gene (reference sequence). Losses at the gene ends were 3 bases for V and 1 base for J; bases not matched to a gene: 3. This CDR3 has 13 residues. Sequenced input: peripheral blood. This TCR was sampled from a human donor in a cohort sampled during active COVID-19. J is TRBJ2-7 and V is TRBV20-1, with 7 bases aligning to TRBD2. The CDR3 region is CSASGTTSYEQYF. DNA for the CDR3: TGCAGTGCTAGTGGGACTACATCCTACGAGCAGTACTTC.